One sample yielded the 8 T cell receptor beta chains listed below, sequenced in a study of blood T cell repertoires in COVID-19 (dated by TCRdb to 2019 to 2021). Library preparation used the immunoSEQ multiplex PCR assay. The source is immuneACCESS, and TCRdb retained only in-frame sequences with V and J called. Part of the clones is not carried over; for the studies checked, unresolved V genes explain less than half of this, and the remainder is unexplained. In this sample the table shows 210,000 or so clones, 85% to 90% of which occur a single time. The ten largest clones represent about 3.1% of the sample. Sequencing was performed on PBMCs or T cells enriched from blood (not recorded which). All receptors derive from a woman in her forties or fifties in a cohort exposed to, infected with or recovered from COVID-19 (not recorded which).

CDR3 DNA: TGTGCCAGCAGTGAATTAGACGAAACAGGTATAGGGCAGTACTTC. It encodes CASSELDETGIGQYF. The chain recombines TRBV25-1 with TRBJ2-7; TRBD1 might be the D (5 bases). Trimming left V 1 base short and J 9 bases short, with 19 bases between. The CDR3 length is 15 residues. Germline CDR1 MGHDK, CDR2 SYGVNS.

CDR3 coding DNA: TGTGCCAGCAGGGGGTGGGACAGCAACAATGAGCAGTTCTTC. It is translated as CASRGWDSNNEQFF. The chain has TRBV28 and TRBJ2-1, with TRBD1 identical over 7 bases. V gave up 6 bases and J gave up 5 bases; unmatched junction bases: 7. This CDR3 is 14 amino acids long. Germline V gene data show CDR1 as MDHEN and CDR2 as SYDVKM.

This clone occurred once. This chain uses TRBV29-1 with TRBJ2-7; D may be TRBD2 (5 bases). Trimming stripped 1 base from V and 9 bases from J, with 16 bases between. The CDR3 runs to 13 residues. Germline V gene sequence: CDR1 SQVTM, CDR2 ANQGSEA. The CDR3 nucleotides read TGCAGCGTTGAAGGAGAGGGCGCCGGTCTGCAGTACTTC. Translation: CSVEGEGAGLQYF.

The chain is built from TRBV19 and TRBJ2-7; D gene uncertain. Trimming cost V 3 bases and J 3 bases, with 15 bases left between them. Looked up from germline, CDR1 is LNHDA and CDR2 is SQIVND (reference sequence). The CDR3 loop spans 15 amino acids. CDR3 residues: CASSMLGNSYYEQYF. The CDR3 DNA reads TGTGCCAGTAGTATGTTAGGAAACAGCTACTACGAGCAGTACTTC.

The V and J genes are TRBV6-5 and TRBJ1-1, with 7 bases lining up with TRBD1. Germline values: CDR1 MNHEY, CDR2 SVGAGI. This CDR3 is built from 13 residues. V shed 6 bases and J 1 base; nucleotides not matched to a gene: 2. The CDR3: CASSRDRNTEAFF. CDR3 nucleotide sequence: TGTGCCAGCAGCCGGGACAGGAACACTGAAGCTTTCTTT.

This clone was detected a few times. The V gene is TRBV6-4, the J gene TRBJ2-3, with 9 nucleotides matching TRBD1. V lost 0 bases, J lost 6 bases, and 7 bases stayed unmatched. Germline V lookup: CDR1 MRHNA, CDR2 SNTAGT. CDR3 length equals 16 residues. CDR3 DNA: TGTGCCAGCAGTGACTCGAGGGGGACAGGGTCGGATACGCAGTATTTT. This encodes CASSDSRGTGSDTQYF.

This clone has just a few counts. The chain joins TRBV28 to TRBJ2-2, with D tentatively TRBD1 (6 bases). Trimming shortened V by 3 bases and J by 7 bases, and 24 bases separated the two germline ends. The CDR3 spans 18 residues. From germline, CDR1 is MDHEN and CDR2 SYDVKM. The CDR3 DNA reads as TGTGCCAGCAGTTTCTCCAGGGGCCTTGGGAGTTTAGACGGGGAGCTGTTTTTT. It encodes CASSFSRGLGSLDGELFF.

The chain is built from TRBV7-9 and TRBJ2-5; 9 bases are a match to TRBD1. This CDR3 has 14 residues. CDR1 is SEHNR and CDR2 is FQNEAQ in the germline V gene (reference sequence). V was clipped by 5 bases and J by 5 bases; unmatched bases: 6. CDR3 coding DNA: TGTGCCAGCAGCCCCCGACAGGGGGGTGAGACCCAGTACTTC. This codes for CASSPRQGGETQYF.